The 9 T cell receptor beta chains presented below share a single source sample, sequenced in a study of post-analysis software for immune sequencing data. Regarding the study as a whole: Comparison of patients with controls showed roughly five TRBV segments more frequent in patients, TRBV5-6, TRBV5-1 and TRBV20-1 among them.

The antigens for these receptors are not known. Incorporated into the TCR beta cDNA libraries were unique molecular identifiers, which served to reduce PCR and sequencing biases. TCRdb ran MiXCR on the PCR reads and lists one entry per CDR3 protein. The sample contains roughly 650,000 distinct CDR3 sequences, 55% to 60% of which appear only once. Specimen: blood. These receptors were obtained from a girl aged 2-10 years with multiple sclerosis.

The chain combines TRBV20-1 with TRBJ2-7, with unresolved D. V was cut by 5 bases and J by 2 bases, with 10 bases left in between. Germline lookup yields CDR1 DFQATT and CDR2 SNEGSKA (reference sequence). CDR3 length: 12 amino acids. In nucleotides, the CDR3 is TGCAGTGCTGGACCAAGCCCCTACGAGCAGTACTTC. It is translated as CSAGPSPYEQYF.

V and J are TRBV29-1 and TRBJ2-3, with 8 nucleotides matching TRBD1. V shed 5 bases and J 5 bases; nucleotides not matched to a gene: 6. Germline V gene lookup returns CDR1 SQVTM and CDR2 ANQGSEA. The CDR3 spans 13 residues. The CDR3 sequence: CSVWGTGRDTQYF. The CDR3 nucleotides are TGCAGCGTTTGGGGGACAGGAAGAGATACGCAGTATTTT.

The V call is TRBV29-1, the J call TRBJ2-5; 8 bases are shared with TRBD2. The CDR3 contains 13 residues. With V trimmed by 5 bases and J by 5 bases, 7 bases remained unmatched. The germline gives CDR1 SQVTM, CDR2 ANQGSEA. This chain's CDR3 is CSVTSGGSETQYF. The CDR3 bases are TGCAGCGTTACCTCGGGGGGGTCGGAGACCCAGTACTTC.

The chain couples TRBV7-9 to TRBJ2-1, with a possible D match to TRBD2 (6 bases). The ends were cut back, 5 bases at V and 9 bases at J, with 11 bases in the middle. The CDR3 is 12 residues long. Germline-derived CDR1 and CDR2 are SEHNR and FQNEAQ (reference sequence). In DNA, the CDR3 is TGTGCCAGCAGCGCGGGGACCGGTGAGCAGTTCTTC. Amino acids: CASSAGTGEQFF.

V usage is TRBV18 and J usage is TRBJ2-3; 10 nucleotides align to TRBD2. The germline V gene encodes CDR1 KGHSH and CDR2 LQKENI. The CDR3 contains 17 residues. With 3 bases clipped from V and 6 bases from J, the junction kept 12 bases outside the gene matches. The CDR3 protein is CASSPLEPLAGGDTQYF. The CDR3 DNA reads as TGTGCCAGCTCACCGCTGGAACCATTAGCGGGAGGCGATACGCAGTATTTT.

V usage is TRBV5-1 and J usage is TRBJ2-7; 10 positions agree with TRBD2. Germline CDR1 and CDR2: SGHRS and YFSETQ. The length of the CDR3 is 16 residues. Trimming took 4 bases from V and 5 from J; bases not matched to a gene: 12. This CDR3 reads CASSGTSPAGGDEQYF. The CDR3 DNA reads as TGCGCCAGCAGCGGGACCTCCCCAGCGGGAGGGGACGAGCAGTACTTC.

The chain uses TRBV4-1 and TRBJ2-6, with 7 bases identical to TRBD1. CDR1 is MGHRA, CDR2 YSYEKL, per germline. V was pared by 4 bases and J by 4 bases, with 16 bases of the junction left unmatched. The CDR3 has 19 amino acids. For the CDR3, the DNA is TGCGCCAGCAGCCCGGCTCTGGACAGGCTCCAGGCAGGGGCCAACGTCCTGACTTTC. This gives the protein CASSPALDRLQAGANVLTF.

The genes are TRBV11-2 and TRBJ2-6, with 9 bases fitting TRBD2. CDR3 size: 17 residues. CDR1 SGHAT and CDR2 FQNNGV come from the germline V gene. J was trimmed by 1 base and V by 4 bases; bases with no gene match: 5. Here the CDR3 DNA reads TGTGCCAGCAGCTCGCCGGGACTAGCTTCTGGGGCCAACGTCCTGACTTTC. The encoded protein is CASSSPGLASGANVLTF.

There are a few counts of this clonotype. The chain carries TRBV6-2 or TRBV6-3 and TRBJ2-1; D call uncertain. Trimming cost V 7 bases and J 6 bases, with 22 bases left between them. CDR1 and CDR2 from the germline V gene are MNHEY and SVGEGT. This CDR3 is built from 16 residues. For the CDR3, the DNA is TGTGCCAGCAACCCCAAGGGTCGGACCCACTTCAATGAGCAGTTCTTC. Protein: CASNPKGRTHFNEQFF.